A single sample is the source of the 3 T cell receptor beta chains below, sequenced in a study of shared clonotypes between healthy human individuals (dated by TCRdb to about 2020). Library generation was performed with the immunoSEQ multiplex PCR assay. The clones in this table, taken by TCRdb from immuneACCESS, are in-frame only. Not every clone is retained; where verified, under half of the shortfall comes from an unresolved V gene, and the cause of the rest is unknown. This sample gives about 1.1 million clones in total; around 82% of them show up just once. The biggest ten clones account for roughly 0.61% of the sample. Input material: memory CD4+ T cells from PBMCs. According to the study, the label for this sample's cell subset or site signals: CD45RA-negative fraction. These receptors all stem from a man aged 18-30 years in good health. Some clones in this sample may be carry-over from other donors' samples.

This clone has more than one count but fewer than ten. This chain joins TRBV6-5 and TRBJ1-1, with D perhaps matching TRBD1 (6 bases). Between the trimmed V and J ends, which lost 7 bases and 4 bases, there was a span of 19 bases. The germline V gene encodes CDR1 MNHEY and CDR2 SVGAGI. CDR3 length equals 15 residues. This CDR3 is CASTHGGQVSTEAFF. The CDR3 region has the DNA TGTGCCAGCACCCACGGGGGGCAAGTCAGCACTGAAGCTTTCTTT.

This chain uses TRBV7-9 with TRBJ2-3; 7 bases agree with TRBD2. Germline trimming cut 4 bases from V and 2 bases from J; bases unmatched to any gene: 9. This CDR3 spans 16 amino acids. Germline V gene lookup returns CDR1 SEHNR and CDR2 FQNEAQ (reference sequence). For the CDR3, the DNA is TGTGCCAGCAGCTCGCCCCGGGGGGTCCCCACAGATACGCAGTATTTT. Translation gives CASSSPRGVPTDTQYF. Filled out from reference TRBV7-9 and TRBJ2-3, the complete variable domain reads DTGVSQNPRHKITKRGQNVTFRCDPISEHNRLYWYRQTLGQGPEFLTYFQNEAQLEKSRLLSDRFSAERPKGSFSTLEIQRTEQGDSAMYLCASSSPRGVPTDTQYFGPGTRLTVL.

A word on this clone: Distinct nucleotide sequences in the sample also encode this CDR3. The chain is built from TRBV5-4 and TRBJ2-5; perhaps D is TRBD1 or TRBD2 (6 bases each). Germline loops: CDR1 SGHNT, CDR2 YYREEE (reference sequence). V dropped 0 bases and J dropped 1 base, with 7 bases sitting between them. This CDR3 comprises 14 residues. DNA for the CDR3: TGTGCCAGCAGCTTGGGGGGGGCCCAAGAGACCCAGTACTTC. Its protein product is CASSLGGAQETQYF.